This is a list of T cell receptor beta chains from one sample in a study of cytomegalovirus exposure and HLA in healthy donors. Clones were sequenced by immunoSEQ multiplex PCR, and TCRdb holds only the in-frame ones, with some missing. The table lists 85,000 to 90,000 clones, under 80% of them singletons, with roughly a tenth in the top ten. Sequenced sample: PBMCs. The receptors come from a man aged 25-40 years in good health and CMV-seropositive. Each CDR3 is given with its conserved first and last residue. D genes are given only for firm matches.

d_call	v_call	j_call	cdr3_aa
-	TRBV5-5	TRBJ2-6	CASSLKGGWTGANVLTF
TRBD1	TRBV7-2	TRBJ2-4	CASSPGQRNIQYF
-	TRBV5-1	TRBJ2-7	CASSLGTGSNEQYF
-	TRBV4-2	TRBJ2-7	CASSQDTKRYYEQYF
TRBD2	TRBV14	TRBJ2-5	CASSQALAGGKTQYF
-	TRBV6-1	TRBJ2-5	CASGGARETQYF
-	TRBV6-5	TRBJ1-1	CASRNASRDKTLAFF
-	TRBV5-8	TRBJ1-2	CASSLGTGATVPF
TRBD1	TRBV11-1	TRBJ2-3	CASSSGQGASTDTQYF
TRBD1	TRBV11-2	TRBJ1-2	CASSSPDRAYGYTF
-	TRBV28	TRBJ1-6	CASSLLAVLSPLHF
TRBD1	TRBV4-3	TRBJ1-2	CASSPGTGNYGYTF
TRBD2	TRBV19	TRBJ2-5	CASSIGSGGSGETQYF
TRBD1	TRBV27	TRBJ2-1	CASSPTGVGWYEQFF
TRBD1	TRBV25-1	TRBJ2-2	CASSPTGGNTGELFF
TRBD1	TRBV5-8	TRBJ1-2	CASSSTRDRGYGYTF
TRBD1	TRBV6-5	TRBJ1-2	CASSYLTGNYGYTF
TRBD1	TRBV5-5	TRBJ1-2	CASSVGTGDVYGYTF
TRBD2	TRBV7-9	TRBJ2-3	CASSSTSADTQYF
-	TRBV7-9	TRBJ2-3	CASSLVLWTDPSTDTQYF
-	TRBV29-1	TRBJ2-5	CSVESGSRAQYF
TRBD1	TRBV27	TRBJ2-5	CASSQGQGTETQYF